This is a list of T cell receptor beta chains from one sample in a study of T cell therapy after organ transplantation. Measured with immunoSEQ multiplex PCR; TCRdb has only the in-frame clones, and not every one. Altogether about 50,000 clones are present, approximately 94% being singletons, with the ten largest covering 3.1%. These TCRs are of unknown antigen specificity. This material consisted of CD8+ T cells from blood, taken before autologous CMV-specific T cell therapy. The receptors were sampled from a human patient who had received a solid organ transplant and had CMV disease. CDR3s include the opening cysteine and the closing phenylalanine or tryptophan.

TRBV27,CASSLSLAGGWETQYF
TRBV13,CASSPVGSYEQYF
TRBV5-1,CASGDSLGHEQYF
TRBV27,CASSFSTGINQPQHF
TRBV15,CATSSGLIPGLITDTQYF
TRBV29-1,CSVEDRTYEQYF
TRBV15,CATSRDVRTWVGETQYF
TRBV18,CASSPLGEQYF
TRBV6-5,CASSTGGEGNQPQHF
TRBV11-2,CASTYDPGNQETQYF
TRBV11-2,CASSLVGGGTEAFF
TRBV15,CATSIRGGGTGELFF
TRBV15,CATSRGESYEQYF
TRBV11-2,CASSFGGPAEQYF
TRBV27,CASSGLSDEQFF
TRBV6-4,CASSRWTGRCF
TRBV6-4,CASSVSGGTDTQYF
TRBV27,CASSLGQGTGRNTEAFF
TRBV4-2,CASSQDISGANVLTF
TRBV7-9,CASSGNYGYTF
TRBV4-3,CASSQDITANTEAFF
TRBV4-1,CASSQDHGASGNNEQFF
TRBV7-8,CASSPELAGSDTQYF
TRBV11-2,CASSLPDTQYF
TRBV6-6,CASRAGMNTEAFF
TRBV9,CASSSTSGRFYNEQFF
TRBV2,CASRGPHRRSGANVLTF
TRBV5-1,CASSLGQGINEQFF
TRBV13,CASSTVGKQPQHF
TRBV4-3,CASSQDRGVSYNEQFF
TRBV27,CASIGGRTDTQYF